A selection of T cell receptor beta chains follows, all from one sample in a study of response to subunit inactivated influenza vaccine. MiXCR, applied by TCRdb to the RT-PCR reads, yields one record per CDR3 protein. The sample contains roughly 700,000 distinct CDR3 sequences, about 15% of which appear only once. The sample in question was PBMCs from blood, obtained around 14 days before vaccination. All receptors come from a man over 45 who received an inactivated influenza vaccine. Each CDR3 is given with its conserved first and last residue. D genes are given only for firm matches. Clone size is stated in some rows and not others, as once, few, many or a class when expanded.

TRBJ1-1	TRBD1	few	TRBV19	TGTGCCAGTAGGCGACAGGGAGATTCCTTCGCTGAAGCTTTCTTT	CASRRQGDSFAEAFF
TRBJ2-5	-	few	TRBV20-1	TGCAGTGCTAGCCCGGGGGGCAACCAAGAGACCCAGTACTTC	CSASPGGNQETQYF
TRBJ2-2	-	many	TRBV29-1	TGCAGCGTTGCAAGGGGTGGCACCGGGGAGCTGTTTTTT	CSVARGGTGELFF
TRBJ2-4	-	-	TRBV5-1	TGCGCCAGCAGCTTGGGACAGATTGGCTTAGCCAAAAACATTCAGTACTTC	CASSLGQIGLAKNIQYF
TRBJ1-5	-	many	TRBV18	TGTGCCAGCTCCCCCAACAATCAGCCCCAGCATTTT	CASSPNNQPQHF
TRBJ2-2	-	-	TRBV7-3	TGTGCCAGCAGCTTATTCGTTGACAGGACGGTTGGCACCGGGGAGCTGTTTTTT	CASSLFVDRTVGTGELFF
TRBJ2-5	TRBD1	many	TRBV12-3/TRBV12-4	TGTGCCAGCAGCCTGGGACAGGCGACGTTTGAGGCCCAGTACTTC	CASSLGQATFEAQYF
TRBJ1-2	TRBD1	-	TRBV5-1	TGCGCCAGCAGCACTAATATCGAGGGGGCTCTCTGGGGCTACACCTTC	CASSTNIEGALWGYTF
TRBJ1-2	-	few	TRBV27	TGTGCCAGCAGGATGGGGAGGGGAAACTATGGCTACACCTTC	CASRMGRGNYGYTF
TRBJ2-7	TRBD2	-	TRBV5-1	TGCGCCAGCAGCCTACGTCCCGGGACTAGATCGAGGTCCTACGAGCAGTACTTC	CASSLRPGTRSRSYEQYF
TRBJ1-5	-	many	TRBV28	TGTGCCAGCAGTCCCTCGGTGGGACTCGGGACGATTTGGGATCAGCCCCAGCATTTT	CASSPSVGLGTIWDQPQHF
TRBJ2-6	-	-	TRBV7-2	TGTGCCAGCAGCGTCTATCCTAGCTCTGGGGCCAACGTCCTGACTTTC	CASSVYPSSGANVLTF
TRBJ2-1	TRBD2	many	TRBV2	TGTGCCAGCAGTGGGCTAGCGGAAGTCTCCTACAATGAGCAGTTCTTC	CASSGLAEVSYNEQFF
TRBJ1-3	-	-	TRBV12-3/TRBV12-4	TGTGCCAGCAGTTTCCTGGGGGACACCATATATTTT	CASSFLGDTIYF
TRBJ2-3	-	many	TRBV5-1	TGCGCCAGCAGCTTGGGACGGGCCACAGATACGCAGTATTTT	CASSLGRATDTQYF
TRBJ2-2	TRBD1	-	TRBV27	TGTGCCAGCAGTTTATCGGCCAGGGGGCGGCCCGGGGAGCTGTTTTTT	CASSLSARGRPGELFF